The 22 T cell receptor beta chains below come from one sample, sequenced in a study of blood T cell repertoires in COVID-19. Clones were read by immunoSEQ multiplex PCR, and TCRdb kept only the in-frame ones, dropping some. This sample has 150,000 to 200,000 clones, with approximately 81% found just once. Sequenced: peripheral blood. These receptors originate from a man between 18 and 29 years old with active or convalescent COVID-19.

V gene TRBV24-1 combines with J gene TRBJ2-1; TRBD1 matches 8 bases. Germline assignment: CDR1 KGHDR and CDR2 SFDVKD. This CDR3 comprises 16 residues. J was trimmed by 3 bases and V by 5 bases; bases with no gene match: 8. The CDR3 sequence is CATSGDRGDRYNEQFF. For the CDR3, the DNA is TGTGCCACCAGTGGAGACAGGGGAGACCGCTACAATGAGCAGTTCTTC.

This clone was detected only a few times. The CDR3 DNA reads TGTGCCAGCAGCCATACGACTAGCGGGAGCTACGAGCAGTACTTC. Its protein product is CASSHTTSGSYEQYF. The genes are TRBV4-2 and TRBJ2-7, with 12 bases identical to TRBD2. Germline lookup yields CDR1 LGHNA and CDR2 YNFKEQ. J lost 3 bases, V lost 3 bases, and 3 bases had no gene match. The length of the CDR3 is 15 residues.

The chain uses TRBV4-2 and TRBJ1-1; TRBD1 is a possible D gene (6 bases). V was trimmed by 0 bases and J by 4 bases, leaving 15 bases between them. CDR1 LGHNA and CDR2 YNFKEQ come from the germline V gene. The CDR3 has 16 residues. CDR3 in DNA: TGTGCCAGCAGCCAAGATCTGGCAGGGGTTAGCACTGAAGCTTTCTTT. Amino acids: CASSQDLAGVSTEAFF.

CDR3 sequence reads: CASSSNRQAADTEAFF. CDR3 DNA sequence: TGTGCCAGCAGCTCCAATCGACAGGCGGCCGACACTGAAGCTTTCTTT. The genes are TRBV7-9 and TRBJ1-1, with a weak D call TRBD1 (6 bases). The CDR3 is made up of 16 amino acids. Germline CDR1 SEHNR, CDR2 FQNEAQ (reference sequence). The V end lost 4 bases, the J end lost 3 bases, and 18 bases lay between the germline ends.

V gene TRBV21-1 combines with J gene TRBJ1-1; whether TRBD1, the table's D call, matches the DNA was not checked. TRBV21-1 is recorded as a pseudogene. CDR3 length: 16 residues. CDR3 protein: CASSKDRDRGDAEAFF. The CDR3 DNA sequence: TGTGCCAGCAGCAAAGACCGGGACAGGGGGGACGCTGAAGCTTTCTTT.

The CDR3 reads CASSLVRHRAPTDTQYF. In DNA form, the CDR3 reads TGTGCCAGCAGCTTAGTAAGGCACAGGGCCCCCACAGATACGCAGTATTTT. The gene calls are TRBV7-8 and TRBJ2-3; D might be TRBD1 (6 bases). The CDR3 runs 17 residues. Trimming left V 1 base short and J 2 bases short, with 16 bases between. Per germline, CDR1 SGHVS and CDR2 FQNEAQ.

This chain uses TRBV29-1 with TRBJ2-2; a possible D gene is TRBD1 (6 bases). Per the germline V gene, CDR1 is SQVTM and CDR2 is ANQGSEA. The CDR3 is made up of 16 amino acids. Between the trimmed V and J ends, which lost 7 bases and 0 bases, there was a span of 18 bases. CDR3: CSATPRDNTNTGELFF. In DNA form, the CDR3 reads TGCAGCGCCACCCCCCGGGACAACACGAACACCGGGGAGCTGTTTTTT.

V and J are TRBV7-8 and TRBJ1-6, with 9 bases identical to TRBD1. This CDR3 is built from 15 residues. Germline loops: CDR1 SGHVS, CDR2 FQNEAQ. V trimming: 5 bases; J trimming: 7 bases; junction bases outside the gene matches: 6. CDR3 protein: CASSQNRGRNSPLHF. CDR3 in DNA: TGTGCCAGCAGCCAAAACAGGGGGCGGAATTCACCCCTCCACTTT.

The chain uses TRBV9 and TRBJ2-1; the D gene is possibly TRBD1 (6 bases). Germline CDR1 is SGDLS and CDR2 is YYNGEE. This CDR3 contains 15 residues. V lost 6 bases to trimming and J lost 4 bases, with 17 bases between them. CDR3 region: CASTPPGQRYNEQFF. For the CDR3, the DNA is TGTGCCAGCACCCCGCCGGGACAAAGATACAATGAGCAGTTCTTC.

The genes are TRBV7-3 and TRBJ2-2, with 10 nucleotides matching TRBD2. Germline V CDR1 and CDR2: SGHTA, FQGTGA. Germline trimming cut 3 bases from V and 6 bases from J; bases unmatched to any gene: 4. CDR3 length: 15 residues. The CDR3 protein is CASSFSGRAPGELFF. In DNA form, the CDR3 reads TGTGCCAGCAGCTTCAGCGGGAGGGCCCCCGGGGAGCTGTTTTTT.

The CDR3 nucleotides read TGTGCCAGCAGCTTGGACAGGTCTATCAACGAGCAGTACTTC. It yields the protein CASSLDRSINEQYF. The chain links TRBV5-6 to TRBJ2-7, with D perhaps TRBD1 (5 bases). The CDR3 is 14 amino acids. Trimming took 0 bases from V and 5 from J, leaving 12 bases between them. Germline V gene lookup returns CDR1 SGHDT and CDR2 YYEEEE. Full variable domain (remainder filled in from reference TRBV5-6 and TRBJ2-7): DAGVTQSPTHLIKTRGQQVTLRCSPKSGHDTVSWYQQALGQGPQFIFQYYEEEERQRGNFPDRFSGHQFPNYSSELNVNALLLGDSALYLCASSLDRSINEQYFGPGTRLTVT.

The genes are TRBV19 and TRBJ1-2; TRBD1 aligns across 10 bases. This CDR3 is 14 amino acids long. With 7 bases clipped from V and 4 bases from J, the junction kept 6 bases outside the gene matches. Germline V CDR1 and CDR2: LNHDA, SQIVND (reference sequence). In DNA form, the CDR3 reads TGTGCCAGTACAGACAGGGGGCGCGGCTATGGCTACACCTTC. As protein: CASTDRGRGYGYTF.

In regard to this clone: The sample contains more than one DNA sequence encoding this CDR3. The chain couples TRBV4-1 to TRBJ2-5; 13 bases fit TRBD2. Germline V gene lookup returns CDR1 MGHRA and CDR2 YSYEKL. J lost 4 bases, V lost 0 bases, and 5 bases had no gene match. The CDR3 contains 17 residues. In DNA form, the CDR3 reads TGCGCCAGCAGCCAAGAGACTAGCGGGAGGAGACGAGAGACCCAGTACTTC. It encodes CASSQETSGRRRETQYF.

This chain links TRBV13 with TRBJ1-6, with D possibly matching TRBD1 (6 bases). Looked up from germline, CDR1 is PRHDT and CDR2 is FYEKMQ (reference sequence). Trimming took 4 bases from V and 9 from J, leaving 16 bases between them. The CDR3 loop spans 15 amino acids. DNA of the CDR3: TGTGCCAGCAGCTCCGGCATACAGGGCCGTTCACCCCTCCACTTT. Translating gives CASSSGIQGRSPLHF.

A few counts support this clone. The V gene is TRBV10-2, the J gene TRBJ2-1; 16 bases fit TRBD2. Looked up from germline, CDR1 is WSHSY and CDR2 is SAAADI. The CDR3 runs to 15 residues. V dropped 4 bases and J dropped 9; count of bases not matched to a gene: 3. The CDR3: CASSGGLAGGLEQFF. DNA for the CDR3: TGCGCCAGCAGTGGGGGACTAGCGGGGGGGCTTGAGCAGTTCTTC.

The chain combines TRBV19 with TRBJ1-2; 10 positions agree with TRBD1. CDR1 is LNHDA, CDR2 SQIVND, per germline (reference sequence). The CDR3 has 14 residues. With 6 bases clipped from V and 7 bases from J, the junction kept 8 bases outside the gene matches. CDR3 in amino acids: CASRLDRGKVGYTF. The CDR3 bases are TGTGCCAGTAGGTTGGACAGGGGGAAAGTTGGCTACACCTTC.

This CDR3 is CATSRDWLATYNEQFF. CDR3 coding DNA: TGTGCCACCAGCAGAGATTGGCTAGCGACTTACAATGAGCAGTTCTTC. This rearrangement joins TRBV15 to TRBJ2-1; TRBD2 might be the D (6 bases). This CDR3 spans 16 amino acids. V was shortened by 0 bases and J by 4 bases, with 13 bases between the two germline ends. Germline CDR1 LNHNV, CDR2 YYDKDF (reference sequence).

DNA of the CDR3: TGCGCCAGCATGAGTGACTTCGCAACTAATGAAAAACTGTTTTTT. Translated: CASMSDFATNEKLFF. The chain uses TRBV4-1 and TRBJ1-4; D remains unclear. Trimming removed 7 bases at V and 0 bases at J, with 12 bases between. CDR3 size: 15 residues. Germline loops: CDR1 MGHRA, CDR2 YSYEKL.

The chain recombines TRBV4-1 with TRBJ1-1, with D perhaps TRBD1 (6 bases). The germline gives CDR1 MGHRA, CDR2 YSYEKL. The V and J ends lost 6 bases and 7 bases respectively, with 24 bases between them. The CDR3 is 16 amino acids. In DNA, the CDR3 is TGCGCCAGCAGTGGGGGGCGGGGGCTTTATTTTGGTGAAGCTTTCTTT. Translated, it gives CASSGGRGLYFGEAFF.

V usage is TRBV7-6 and J usage is TRBJ1-5; no clear D gene. CDR3 length: 17 amino acids. Per germline, CDR1 SGHVS and CDR2 FNYEAQ. The V end lost 5 bases, the J end lost 0 bases, and 17 bases lay between the germline ends. The CDR3 DNA sequence: TGTGCCAGCAGCCCGAAACCAGGCACCATTAGCAATCAGCCCCAGCATTTT. Encoded protein: CASSPKPGTISNQPQHF.

V is TRBV7-9 and J is TRBJ1-6; 9 bases map to TRBD1. Germline assignment: CDR1 SEHNR and CDR2 FQNEAQ (reference sequence). The length of the CDR3 is 18 residues. V trimming: 2 bases; J trimming: 3 bases; junction bases outside the gene matches: 8. CDR3 sequence: CASSLYGQGNFYNSPLHF. Written as DNA, the CDR3 is TGTGCCAGCAGCTTATACGGACAGGGGAATTTCTATAATTCACCCCTCCACTTT.

J is TRBJ2-3 and V is TRBV11-2, with 8 bases aligning to TRBD2. Unmatched junction bases numbered 9, after V lost 9 bases and J lost 1 base. This CDR3 has 15 amino acids. Germline assignment: CDR1 SGHAT and CDR2 FQNNGV. The DNA of the CDR3 is TGTGCCAGTCTCCAACTAGCGGAGCGCACAGATACGCAGTATTTT. This gives the protein CASLQLAERTDTQYF.